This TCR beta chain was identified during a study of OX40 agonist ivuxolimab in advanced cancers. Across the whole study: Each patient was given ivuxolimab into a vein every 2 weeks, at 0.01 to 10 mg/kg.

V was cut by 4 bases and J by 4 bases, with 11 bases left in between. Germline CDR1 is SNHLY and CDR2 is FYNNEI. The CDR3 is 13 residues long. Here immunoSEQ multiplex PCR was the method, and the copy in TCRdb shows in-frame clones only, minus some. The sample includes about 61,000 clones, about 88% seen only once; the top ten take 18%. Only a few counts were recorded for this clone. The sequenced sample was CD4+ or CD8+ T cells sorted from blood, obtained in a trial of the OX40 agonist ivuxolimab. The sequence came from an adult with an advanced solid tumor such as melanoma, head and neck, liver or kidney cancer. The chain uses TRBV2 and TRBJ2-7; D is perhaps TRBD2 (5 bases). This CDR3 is CASSVTRDYEQYF. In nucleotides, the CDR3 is TGTGCCAGCAGTGTAACTAGGGATTACGAGCAGTACTTC.